The following is a T cell receptor (beta chain) sequence with its context. Antigen unknown. The CDR3 length is 16 residues. CDR1 is DFQATT and CDR2 is SNEGSKA in the germline V gene (reference sequence). Each CDR3 protein gets one entry in TCRdb, which reprocessed the 5' RACE reads and gives no DNA. This sample's table has a few hundred thousand distinct CDR3 sequences. The sample belongs to a study of T cells expressing NK-cell markers. Study-level information: Among the eight sequenced donors, seven tested HCMV-seropositive and one tested seronegative.

Overall study findings and caveats: The study left the HCMV specificity of expanded NKG2C+ T cell clones unresolved. A few donors showed these clonotypes also leading the CD3+CD56-NKG2C+ fraction.

The TCR comes from a man aged 18 to 29 in good health. The V gene is TRBV20-1, the J gene TRBJ2-1; TCRdb designates TRBD2, a call that cannot be tested without DNA. Sequencing was done on a sample of blood T cells: a sorted CD56 or NKG2C T cell subset, CD4+ or CD8+ T cells, or bulk PBMC T cells (not recorded which). The chain's CDR3 is CSARDDRSTPRREQFF.